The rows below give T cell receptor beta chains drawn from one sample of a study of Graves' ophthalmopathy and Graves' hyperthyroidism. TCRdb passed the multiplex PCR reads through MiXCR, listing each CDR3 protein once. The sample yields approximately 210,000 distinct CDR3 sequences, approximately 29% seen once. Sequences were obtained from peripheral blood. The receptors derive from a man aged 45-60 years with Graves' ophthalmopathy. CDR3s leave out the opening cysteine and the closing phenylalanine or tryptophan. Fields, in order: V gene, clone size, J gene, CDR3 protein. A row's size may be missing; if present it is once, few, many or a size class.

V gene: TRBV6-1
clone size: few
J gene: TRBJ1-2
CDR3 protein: ASSRDRGGSLGYGYT

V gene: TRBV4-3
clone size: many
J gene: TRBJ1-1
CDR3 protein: ASSPSWDTEAF

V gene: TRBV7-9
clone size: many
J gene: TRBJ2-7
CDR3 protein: ASSLFGASGRVEQY

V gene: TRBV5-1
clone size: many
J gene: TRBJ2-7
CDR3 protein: ASRLWVGQGEQY

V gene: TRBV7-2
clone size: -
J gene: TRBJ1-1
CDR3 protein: ASRRDILNTEAF

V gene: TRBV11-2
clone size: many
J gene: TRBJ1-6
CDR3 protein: ASSLDRGAVSPLH

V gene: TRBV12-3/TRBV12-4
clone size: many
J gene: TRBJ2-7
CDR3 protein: ASSFKGLAGLSSYEQY

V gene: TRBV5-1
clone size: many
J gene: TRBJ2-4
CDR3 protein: ASSWDKGSKNIQY

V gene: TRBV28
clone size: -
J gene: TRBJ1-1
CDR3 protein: ASSPWGWGEKNTEAF

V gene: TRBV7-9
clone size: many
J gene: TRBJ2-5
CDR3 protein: ASSSGLAGAQETQY

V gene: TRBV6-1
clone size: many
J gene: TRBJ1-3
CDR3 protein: ASSKDSQGRNTIY

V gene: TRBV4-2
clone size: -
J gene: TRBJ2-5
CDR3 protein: ASSLSMGAGLAGGPLQATQY

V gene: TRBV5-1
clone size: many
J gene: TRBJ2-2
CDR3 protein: ASMQLYTGELF

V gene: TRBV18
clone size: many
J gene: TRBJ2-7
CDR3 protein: ASSLRPGAEQY

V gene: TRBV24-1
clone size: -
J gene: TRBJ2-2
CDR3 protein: ATAGANTGELF

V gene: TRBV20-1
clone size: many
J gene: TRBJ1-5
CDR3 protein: SAMGRHNQPQH

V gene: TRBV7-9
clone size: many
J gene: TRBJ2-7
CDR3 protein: ASSSAGGDSYEQY

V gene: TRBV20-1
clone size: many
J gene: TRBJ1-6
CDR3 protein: SALWGPYNSPLH

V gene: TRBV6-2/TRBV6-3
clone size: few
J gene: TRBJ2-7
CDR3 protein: ASSYHVALGTGRDEQY

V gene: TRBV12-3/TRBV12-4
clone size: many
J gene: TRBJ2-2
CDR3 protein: ASRYRVDTGELF

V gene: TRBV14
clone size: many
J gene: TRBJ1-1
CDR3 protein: ASSERVRGLNTEAF

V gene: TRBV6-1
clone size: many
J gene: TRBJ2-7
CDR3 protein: ASSELYEQY

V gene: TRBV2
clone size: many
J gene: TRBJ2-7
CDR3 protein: ASSHDSTEDEQY

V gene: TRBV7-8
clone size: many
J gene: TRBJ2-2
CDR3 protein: ASSFGAGSGELF

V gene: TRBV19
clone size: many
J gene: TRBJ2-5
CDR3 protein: ASSADLAGGQETQY

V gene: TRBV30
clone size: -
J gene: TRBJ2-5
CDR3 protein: AWSADLQETQY

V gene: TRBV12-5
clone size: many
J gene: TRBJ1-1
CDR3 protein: ASGLAGLRAF

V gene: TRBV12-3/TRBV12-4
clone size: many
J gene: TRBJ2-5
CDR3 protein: ASSRRGETQY

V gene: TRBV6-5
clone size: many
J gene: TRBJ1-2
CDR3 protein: ASSYSTGALYGYT

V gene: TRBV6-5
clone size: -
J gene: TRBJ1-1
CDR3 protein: ASSYKGDAF

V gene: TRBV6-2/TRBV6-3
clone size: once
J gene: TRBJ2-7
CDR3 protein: ASSSTSGVSYEQY

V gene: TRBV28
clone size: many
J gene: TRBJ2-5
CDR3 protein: ASTPSGGGQETQY

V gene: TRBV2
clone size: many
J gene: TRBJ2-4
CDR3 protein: ASSESGRDREVRVKNIQY

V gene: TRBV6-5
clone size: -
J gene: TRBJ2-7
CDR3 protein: ASSLSSGRFFEQY

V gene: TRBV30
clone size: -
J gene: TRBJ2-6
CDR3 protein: ACFKTSGANVLT

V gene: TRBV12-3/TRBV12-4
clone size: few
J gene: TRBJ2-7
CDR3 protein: ASTTLGLAGGREQY

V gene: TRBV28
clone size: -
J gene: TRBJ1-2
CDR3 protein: ASSSYRVGYT

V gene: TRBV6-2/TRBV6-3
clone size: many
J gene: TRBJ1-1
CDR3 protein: ASSYRRQGATEAF

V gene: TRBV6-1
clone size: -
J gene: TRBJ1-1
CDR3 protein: ASRKQGDGTEAF

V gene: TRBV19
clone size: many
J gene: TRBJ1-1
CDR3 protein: ASSPTDRAEGAEAF

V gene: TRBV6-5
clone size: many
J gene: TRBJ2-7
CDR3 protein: ASTEDSGDWVSEQY

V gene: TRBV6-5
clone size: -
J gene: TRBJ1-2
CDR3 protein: ASSSLSGPSGGYT

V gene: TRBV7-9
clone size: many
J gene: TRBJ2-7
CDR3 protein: ASSSLAGLEEQY

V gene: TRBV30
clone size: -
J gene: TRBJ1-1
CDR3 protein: ALEGTGMNTEAF

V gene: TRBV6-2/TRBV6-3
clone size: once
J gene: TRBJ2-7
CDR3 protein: ASSFPEMSRRIFYEQY

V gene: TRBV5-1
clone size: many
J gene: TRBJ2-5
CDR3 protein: ASSWMTGQETQY

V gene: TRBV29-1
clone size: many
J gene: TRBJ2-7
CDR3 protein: SARRNRDYEQY

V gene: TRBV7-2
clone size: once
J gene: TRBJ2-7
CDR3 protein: ASSLPTVKYEQY

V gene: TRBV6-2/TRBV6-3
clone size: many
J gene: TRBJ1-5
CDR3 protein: ASSRTGRWPQH

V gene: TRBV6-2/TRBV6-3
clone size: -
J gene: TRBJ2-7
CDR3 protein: ATGRTNLYEQY

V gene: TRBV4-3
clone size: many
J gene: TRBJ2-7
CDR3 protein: ASSPTRVSYEQY

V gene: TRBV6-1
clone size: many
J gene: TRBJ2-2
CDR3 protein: ASTISMDLNTGELF